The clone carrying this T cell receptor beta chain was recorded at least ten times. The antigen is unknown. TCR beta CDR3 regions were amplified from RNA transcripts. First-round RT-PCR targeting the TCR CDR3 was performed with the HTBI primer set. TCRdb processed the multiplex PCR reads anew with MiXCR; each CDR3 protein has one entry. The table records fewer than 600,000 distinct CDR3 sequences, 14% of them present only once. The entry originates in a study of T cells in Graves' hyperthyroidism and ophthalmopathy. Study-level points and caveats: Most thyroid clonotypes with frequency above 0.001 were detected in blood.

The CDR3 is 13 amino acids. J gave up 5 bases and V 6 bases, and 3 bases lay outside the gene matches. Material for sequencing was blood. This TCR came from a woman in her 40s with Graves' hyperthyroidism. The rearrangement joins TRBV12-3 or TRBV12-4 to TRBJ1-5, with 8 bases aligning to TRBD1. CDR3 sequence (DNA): TGTGCCAGCAGGGGACAGGACCATCAGCCCCAGCATTTT. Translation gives CASRGQDHQPQHF.